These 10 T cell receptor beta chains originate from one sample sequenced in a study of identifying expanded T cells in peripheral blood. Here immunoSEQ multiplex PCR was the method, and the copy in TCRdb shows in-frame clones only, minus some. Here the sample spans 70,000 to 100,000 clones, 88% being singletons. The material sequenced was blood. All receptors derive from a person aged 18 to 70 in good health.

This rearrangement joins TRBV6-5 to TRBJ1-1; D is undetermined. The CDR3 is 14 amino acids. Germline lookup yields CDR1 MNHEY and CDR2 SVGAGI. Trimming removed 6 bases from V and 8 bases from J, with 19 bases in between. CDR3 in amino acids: CASSNSPWAAEAFF. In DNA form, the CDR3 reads TGTGCCAGCAGCAACAGCCCCTGGGCAGCCGAAGCTTTCTTT.

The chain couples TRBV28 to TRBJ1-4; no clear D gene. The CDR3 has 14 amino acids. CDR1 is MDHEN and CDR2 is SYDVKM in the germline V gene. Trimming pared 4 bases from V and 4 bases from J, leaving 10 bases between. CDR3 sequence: CASSSLGYNEKLFF. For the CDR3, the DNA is TGTGCCAGCAGTTCCCTGGGGTATAATGAAAAACTGTTTTTT.

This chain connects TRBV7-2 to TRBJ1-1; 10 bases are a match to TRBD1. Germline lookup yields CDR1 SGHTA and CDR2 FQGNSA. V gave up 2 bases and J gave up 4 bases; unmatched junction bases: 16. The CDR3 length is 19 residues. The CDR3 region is CASSLISRDRGIGGTEAFF. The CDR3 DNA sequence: TGTGCCAGCAGCTTAATTTCTCGGGACAGGGGAATCGGGGGCACTGAAGCTTTCTTT.

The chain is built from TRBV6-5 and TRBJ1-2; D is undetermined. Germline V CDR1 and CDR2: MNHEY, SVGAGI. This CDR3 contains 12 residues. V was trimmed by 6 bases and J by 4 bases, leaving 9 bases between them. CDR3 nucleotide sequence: TGTGCCAGCAGCCGGAGGCTCTATGGCTACACCTTC. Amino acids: CASSRRLYGYTF.

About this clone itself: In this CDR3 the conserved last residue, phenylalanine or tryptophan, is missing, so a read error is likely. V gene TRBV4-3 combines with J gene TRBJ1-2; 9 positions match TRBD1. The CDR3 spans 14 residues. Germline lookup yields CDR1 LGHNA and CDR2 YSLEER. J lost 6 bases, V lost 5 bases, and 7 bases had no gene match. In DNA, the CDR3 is TGCGCCAGCAGCAAACAACAGGGGGCCAATGGCTACACCTTA. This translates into CASSKQQGANGYTL.

The CDR3 nucleotides read TGTGCCATCAGTCCGGGGGGGACAGGCTCGTCACCCCTCCACTTT. This gives the protein CAISPGGTGSSPLHF. The chain has TRBV10-3 and TRBJ1-6; 8 bases are shared with TRBD1. The CDR3 contains 15 residues. After removal of 5 bases from V and 10 bases from J, the junction contained 10 bases not matched to a gene. CDR1 is ENHRY and CDR2 is SYGVKD in the germline V gene.

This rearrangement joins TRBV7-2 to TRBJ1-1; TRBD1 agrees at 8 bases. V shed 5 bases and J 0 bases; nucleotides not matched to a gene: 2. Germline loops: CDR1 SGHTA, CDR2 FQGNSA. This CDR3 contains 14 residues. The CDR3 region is CASSRQGLNTEAFF. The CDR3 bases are TGTGCCAGCAGCCGACAGGGGTTGAACACTGAAGCTTTCTTT. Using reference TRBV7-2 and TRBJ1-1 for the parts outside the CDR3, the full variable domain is GAGVSQSPSNKVTEKGKDVELRCDPISGHTALYWYRQSLGQGLEFLIYFQGNSAPDKSGLPSDRFSAERTGGSVSTLTIQRTQQEDSAVYLCASSRQGLNTEAFFGQGTRLTVV.

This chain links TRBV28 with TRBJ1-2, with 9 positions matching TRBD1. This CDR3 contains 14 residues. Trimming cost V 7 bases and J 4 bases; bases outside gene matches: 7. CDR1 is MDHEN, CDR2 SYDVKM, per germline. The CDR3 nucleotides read TGTGCCAGCACTCCGGGACAGGGTCCCTATGGCTACACCTTC. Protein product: CASTPGQGPYGYTF.

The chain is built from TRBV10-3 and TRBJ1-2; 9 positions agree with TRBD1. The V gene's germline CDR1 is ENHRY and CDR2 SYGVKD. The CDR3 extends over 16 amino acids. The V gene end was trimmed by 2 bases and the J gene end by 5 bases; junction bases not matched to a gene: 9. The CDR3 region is CAISEPPGQGVYGYTF. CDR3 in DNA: TGTGCCATCAGTGAGCCTCCGGGACAGGGAGTTTATGGCTACACCTTC.

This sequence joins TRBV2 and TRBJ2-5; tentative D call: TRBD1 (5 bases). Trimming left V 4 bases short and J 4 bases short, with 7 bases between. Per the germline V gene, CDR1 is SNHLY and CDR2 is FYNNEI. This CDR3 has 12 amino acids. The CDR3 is CASSVGRETQYF. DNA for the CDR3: TGTGCCAGCAGTGTGGGGCGAGAGACCCAGTACTTC.